The present T cell receptor (beta chain) was sequenced within a study of cytomegalovirus exposure and HLA in healthy donors. Findings and caveats of the study: In a later analysis, donors in an Asian-associated ancestry cluster reportedly had fewer N-insertions in productive TCRs than the cohort mean. Equally common other TCR beta chains were less clonally expanded than HLA-associated ones, a later analysis found. A few V segments could not be told apart, such as TRBV6-2 and TRBV6-3, and were left out.

With 60 Vbeta and 13 Jbeta primers, the PCR was carried out. Sequencing used immunoSEQ multiplex PCR; TCRdb keeps in-frame clones, though not all of them. This table has approximately 130,000 clones, 75% to 85% appearing once. Remarks on this clone: No antigen is known for it.

With V trimmed by 8 bases and J by 2 bases, 15 bases remained unmatched. CDR1 and CDR2 (germline): SNHLY, FYNNEI. CDR3 length equals 17 residues. This clonotype was obtained from a woman aged 40-49 years in good health and CMV-seronegative. Sequenced sample: PBMCs. The genes are TRBV2 and TRBJ1-5; 7 nucleotides line up with TRBD1. The chain's CDR3 is CASHDYRGHERNQPQHF. The CDR3 DNA follows: TGTGCCAGCCACGACTACAGGGGACATGAGCGCAATCAGCCCCAGCATTTT.